Listed here are 8 T cell receptor beta chains from one sample, sequenced in a study of T-cell reconstitution after alpha-beta-depleted transplantation in children. The TCRbeta library was prepared with unique molecular identifiers. In TCRdb, the PCR reads were re-called with MiXCR into one record per CDR3 protein. Counted here are about 830,000 distinct CDR3 sequences, 15% to 20% occurring once; the ten biggest clones make up approximately 5%. The sample consisted of PBMCs, mostly from graft donor cells, taken 360 days after TCRalphabeta/CD19-depleted stem cell transplant. The receptors derive from a male patient younger than 18 who had a stem cell transplant for acute lymphoblastic leukemia, so the T cells may come from the graft donor.

This clonotype was seen repeatedly, ten times or more. The chain employs TRBV29-1 and TRBJ1-2; the D is unclear. The CDR3 is 14 residues long. Germline-derived CDR1 and CDR2 are SQVTM and ANQGSEA. V lost 0 bases and J 4 bases, leaving 12 bases between the germline ends. The CDR3 region has the DNA TGCAGCGTTGAAGAATGGCCAGTCACCTATGGCTACACCTTC. This sequence encodes CSVEEWPVTYGYTF.

This clonotype was found many times. This chain uses TRBV7-6 with TRBJ2-5; D may correspond to TRBD1 or TRBD2 (5 bases each). V was cut by 0 bases and J by 4 bases, with 6 bases left in between. The germline V gene encodes CDR1 SGHVS and CDR2 FNYEAQ. The CDR3 covers 13 residues. CDR3 protein: CASSLARGETQYF. The CDR3, as DNA: TGTGCCAGCAGCTTAGCGAGGGGAGAGACCCAGTACTTC.

The CDR3 sequence: CASSLSFRGKETQYF. The CDR3 nucleotides are TGTGCCAGCAGTTTGTCTTTTAGGGGGAAAGAGACCCAGTACTTC. The chain is built from TRBV12-3 or TRBV12-4 and TRBJ2-5; tentative D call: TRBD1 (6 bases). V was cut by 3 bases and J by 3 bases, with 14 bases left in between. The CDR3 runs to 15 residues.

V and J are TRBV19 and TRBJ2-1, with 9 positions matching TRBD1. From germline, CDR1 is LNHDA and CDR2 SQIVND (reference sequence). Losses at the gene ends were 0 bases for V and 12 bases for J; bases not matched to a gene: 6. This CDR3 region has 14 residues. CDR3 sequence: CASSIDGTGRRQFF. In DNA, the CDR3 is TGTGCCAGTAGTATAGATGGGACAGGGAGGAGGCAGTTCTTC.

The sample holds many counts of this clonotype. This rearrangement joins TRBV7-9 to TRBJ2-5; 7 nucleotides agree with TRBD2. Germline loops: CDR1 SEHNR, CDR2 FQNEAQ (reference sequence). The V gene end was trimmed by 7 bases and the J gene end by 0 bases; junction bases not matched to a gene: 5. The CDR3 is made up of 14 amino acids. CDR3 amino acids: CASNSGTYQETQYF. For the CDR3, the DNA is TGTGCCAGCAACAGCGGGACGTACCAAGAGACCCAGTACTTC.

This clonotype was seen only a few times. The chain recombines TRBV5-1 with TRBJ2-1, with TRBD1 matching over 9 bases. In germline, CDR1 is SGHRS, CDR2 YFSETQ. With 3 bases clipped from V and 6 bases from J, the junction kept 7 bases outside the gene matches. The CDR3 runs 15 residues. The CDR3 DNA reads as TGCGCCAGCAGCTCCCGGGACAGGGTCGTCAATGAGCAGTTCTTC. Protein product: CASSSRDRVVNEQFF.

A few counts support this clonotype. V usage is TRBV12-3 or TRBV12-4 and J usage is TRBJ1-1; tentative D call: TRBD1 (5 bases). This CDR3 contains 11 residues. Trimming removed 10 bases at V and 1 base at J, with 7 bases between. The CDR3 sequence: CATTGNTEAFF. CDR3 nucleotides: TGTGCCACCACAGGGAACACTGAAGCTTTCTTT.

The genes are TRBV20-1 and TRBJ1-5, with D perhaps TRBD1 (6 bases). Looked up from germline, CDR1 is DFQATT and CDR2 is SNEGSKA (reference sequence). V was pared by 5 bases and J by 0 bases, with 14 bases between. The CDR3 length is 15 residues. CDR3 sequence reads: CSAPPGANSNQPQHF. DNA for the CDR3: TGCAGTGCTCCGCCAGGGGCTAATAGCAATCAGCCCCAGCATTTT.